This T cell receptor beta chain was recorded in a study of T cell repertoires in cytomegalovirus infection. Looking at the study overall: Selection of CMV epitopes for the study included recently identified HLA-C-restricted and well-studied HLA-B-restricted ones. Public TCR beta signatures indicated both CMV infection and matching HLA type.

Germline V gene data show CDR1 as SGHNT and CDR2 as YYREEE (reference sequence). V was shortened by 7 bases and J by 0 bases, with 13 bases between the two germline ends. The CDR3 has 14 amino acids. TCRdb independently ran MiXCR on the reads; one entry per CDR3 protein. Found here are hundreds of thousands of distinct CDR3 sequences, about 33% of them singletons; the top ten hold roughly 17%. With respect to this clonotype: The antigen is undetermined.

The rearrangement joins TRBV5-4 to TRBJ1-1, with D unclear. This TCR came from a human donor in good health (CMV status not recorded). Some clones in this sample may be carry-over from other donors' samples. Sequencing was performed on cultured PBMCs, taken from culture after CMV antigen stimulation. The CDR3 DNA reads as TGTGCCAGCGCTCAACAGAACATGAACACTGAAGCTTTCTTT. It translates to CASAQQNMNTEAFF.